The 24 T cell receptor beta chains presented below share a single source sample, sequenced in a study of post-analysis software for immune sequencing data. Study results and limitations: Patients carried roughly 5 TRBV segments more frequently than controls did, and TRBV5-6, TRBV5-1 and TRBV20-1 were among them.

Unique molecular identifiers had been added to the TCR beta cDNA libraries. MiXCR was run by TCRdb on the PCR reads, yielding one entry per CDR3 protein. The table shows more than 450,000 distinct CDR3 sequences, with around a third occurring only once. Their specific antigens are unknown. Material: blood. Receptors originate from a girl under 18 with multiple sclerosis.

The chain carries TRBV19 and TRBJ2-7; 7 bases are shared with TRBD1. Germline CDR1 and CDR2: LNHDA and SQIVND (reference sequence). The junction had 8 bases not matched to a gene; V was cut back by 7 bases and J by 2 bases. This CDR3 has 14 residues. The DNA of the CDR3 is TGTGCCAGTACCAAGACAGGGAGACCCTACGAGCAGTACTTC. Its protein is CASTKTGRPYEQYF.

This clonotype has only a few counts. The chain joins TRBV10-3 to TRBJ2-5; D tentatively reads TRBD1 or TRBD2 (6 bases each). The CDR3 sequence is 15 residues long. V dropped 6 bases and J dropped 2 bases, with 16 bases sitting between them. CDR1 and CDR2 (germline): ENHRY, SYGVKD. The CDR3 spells CAISRGGGSQETQYF. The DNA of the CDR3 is TGTGCCATCAGCCGTGGAGGGGGATCGCAAGAGACCCAGTACTTC.

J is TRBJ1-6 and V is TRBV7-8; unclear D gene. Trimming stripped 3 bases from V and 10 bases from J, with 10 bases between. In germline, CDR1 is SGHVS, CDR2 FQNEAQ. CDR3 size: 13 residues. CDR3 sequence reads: CASSFTRESPLHF. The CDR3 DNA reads TGTGCCAGCAGCTTTACTCGGGAGTCACCCCTCCACTTT. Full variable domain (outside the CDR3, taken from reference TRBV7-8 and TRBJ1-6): GAGVSQSPRYKVAKRGQDVALRCDPISGHVSLFWYQQALGQGPEFLTYFQNEAQLDKSGLPSDRFFAERPEGSVSTLKIQRTQQEDSAVYLCASSFTRESPLHFGNGTRLTVT.

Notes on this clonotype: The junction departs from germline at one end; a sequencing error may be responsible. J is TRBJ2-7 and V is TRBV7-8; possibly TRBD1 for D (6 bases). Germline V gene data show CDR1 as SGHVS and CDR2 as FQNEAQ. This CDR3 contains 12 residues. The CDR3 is CARSMDSYEQYF. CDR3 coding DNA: TGTGCCCGCAGCATGGACAGTTACGAGCAGTACTTC.

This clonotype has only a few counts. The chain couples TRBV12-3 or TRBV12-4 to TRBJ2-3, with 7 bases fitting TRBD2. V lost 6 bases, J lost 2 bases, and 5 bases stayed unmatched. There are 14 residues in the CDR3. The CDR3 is CASRLAENTDTQYF. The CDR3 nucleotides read TGTGCCAGCAGGCTAGCGGAGAACACAGATACGCAGTATTTT.

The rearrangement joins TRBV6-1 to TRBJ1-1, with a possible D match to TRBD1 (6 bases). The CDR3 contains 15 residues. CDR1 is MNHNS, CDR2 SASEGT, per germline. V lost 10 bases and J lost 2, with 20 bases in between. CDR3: CATPQGDRPNTEAFF. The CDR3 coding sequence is TGTGCCACTCCACAGGGCGACAGACCCAACACTGAAGCTTTCTTT.

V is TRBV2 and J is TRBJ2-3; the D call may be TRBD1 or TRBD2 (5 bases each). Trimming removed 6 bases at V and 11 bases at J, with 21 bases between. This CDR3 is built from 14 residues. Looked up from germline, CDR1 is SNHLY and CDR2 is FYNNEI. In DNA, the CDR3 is TGTGCCAGCAGGTCGGGGCCCGCTTTTCCTGAGCAGTATTTT. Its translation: CASRSGPAFPEQYF.

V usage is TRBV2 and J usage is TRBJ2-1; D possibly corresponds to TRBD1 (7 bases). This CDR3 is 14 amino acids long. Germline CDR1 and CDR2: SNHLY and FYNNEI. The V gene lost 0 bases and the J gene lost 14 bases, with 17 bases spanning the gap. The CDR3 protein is CASSEALQGGHKFF. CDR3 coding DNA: TGTGCCAGCAGTGAAGCGCTTCAGGGGGGACACAAGTTCTTC.

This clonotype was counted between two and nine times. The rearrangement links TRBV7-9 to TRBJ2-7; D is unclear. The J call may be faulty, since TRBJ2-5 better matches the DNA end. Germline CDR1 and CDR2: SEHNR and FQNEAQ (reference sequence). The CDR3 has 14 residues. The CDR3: CASSLEVGAVTQYF. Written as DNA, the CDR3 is TGTGCCAGCAGCTTAGAGGTCGGTGCTGTGACCCAGTACTTC.

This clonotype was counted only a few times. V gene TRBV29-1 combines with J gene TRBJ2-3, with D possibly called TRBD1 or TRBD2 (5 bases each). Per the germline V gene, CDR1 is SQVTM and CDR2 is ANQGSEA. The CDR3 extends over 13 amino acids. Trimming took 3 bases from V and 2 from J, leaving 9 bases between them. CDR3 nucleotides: TGCAGCGTTGACCGGGACCCCACAGATACGCAGTATTTT. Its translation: CSVDRDPTDTQYF.

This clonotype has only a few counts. The CDR3 bases are TGTGCCAGCAGTTACTCGTCCGCGGGGAAGACCAACGTCCTGACTTTC. It encodes CASSYSSAGKTNVLTF. The genes are TRBV6-2 or TRBV6-3 and TRBJ2-6; TRBD2 might be the D (6 bases). The CDR3 extends over 16 amino acids. Deletions cut 0 bases from V and 8 bases from J, with 14 bases between. Germline V CDR1 and CDR2: MNHEY, SVGEGT.

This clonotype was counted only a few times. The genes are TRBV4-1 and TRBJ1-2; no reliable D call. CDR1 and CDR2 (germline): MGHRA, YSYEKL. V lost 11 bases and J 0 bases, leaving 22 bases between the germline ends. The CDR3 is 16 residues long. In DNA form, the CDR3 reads TGCGCCCGCGACGGAACACCGGGTCCCACTAACTATGGCTACACCTTC. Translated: CARDGTPGPTNYGYTF.

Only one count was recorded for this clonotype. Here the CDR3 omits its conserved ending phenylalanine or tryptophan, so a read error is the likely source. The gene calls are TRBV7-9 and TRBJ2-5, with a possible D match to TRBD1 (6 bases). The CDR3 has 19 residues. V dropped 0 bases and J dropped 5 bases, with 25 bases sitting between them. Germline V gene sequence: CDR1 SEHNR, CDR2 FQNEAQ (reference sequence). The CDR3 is CASSLADGGGFSYAETQYV. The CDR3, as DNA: TGTGCCAGCAGCTTAGCGGACGGTGGGGGCTTCAGCTACGCGGAGACCCAGTACGTC.

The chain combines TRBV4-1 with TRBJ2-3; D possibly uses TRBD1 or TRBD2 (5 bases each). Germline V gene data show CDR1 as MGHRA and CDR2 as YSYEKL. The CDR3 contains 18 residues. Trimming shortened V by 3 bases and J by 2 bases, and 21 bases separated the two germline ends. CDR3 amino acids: CASSHLPEGTDDTDTQYF. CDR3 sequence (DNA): TGCGCCAGCAGCCACCTCCCCGAGGGGACGGACGACACAGATACGCAGTATTTT.

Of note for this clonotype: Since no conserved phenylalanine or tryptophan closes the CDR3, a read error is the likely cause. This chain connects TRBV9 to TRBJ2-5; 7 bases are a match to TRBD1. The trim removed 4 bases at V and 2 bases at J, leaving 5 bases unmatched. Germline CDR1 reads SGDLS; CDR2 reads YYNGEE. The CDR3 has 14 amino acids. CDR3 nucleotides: TGTGCCAGCAGCCCTTCGGACAGGCAAGAGACCCAGTACGTC. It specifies CASSPSDRQETQYV.

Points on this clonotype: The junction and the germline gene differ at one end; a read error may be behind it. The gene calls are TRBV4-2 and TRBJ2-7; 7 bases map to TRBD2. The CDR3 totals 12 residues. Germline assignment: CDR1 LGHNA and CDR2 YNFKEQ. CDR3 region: CASSLSGGEQDF. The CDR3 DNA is TGTGCCAGCAGCCTTTCTGGGGGGGAGCAGGACTTC.

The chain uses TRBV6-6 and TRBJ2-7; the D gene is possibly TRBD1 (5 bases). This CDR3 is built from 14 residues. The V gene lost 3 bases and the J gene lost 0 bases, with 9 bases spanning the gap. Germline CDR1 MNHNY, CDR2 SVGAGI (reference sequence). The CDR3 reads CASSYGRASYEQYF. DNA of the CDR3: TGTGCCAGCAGTTATGGCAGGGCCTCCTACGAGCAGTACTTC.

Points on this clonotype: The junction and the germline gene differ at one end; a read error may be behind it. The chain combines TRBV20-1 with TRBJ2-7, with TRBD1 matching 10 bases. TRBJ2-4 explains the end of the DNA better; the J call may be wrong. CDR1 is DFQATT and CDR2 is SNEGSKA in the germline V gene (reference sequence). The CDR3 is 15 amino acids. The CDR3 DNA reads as TGCAGTGCCCCCGGGACAGGGGTAGCCGAAAACATTCAGTACTTC. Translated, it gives CSAPGTGVAENIQYF.

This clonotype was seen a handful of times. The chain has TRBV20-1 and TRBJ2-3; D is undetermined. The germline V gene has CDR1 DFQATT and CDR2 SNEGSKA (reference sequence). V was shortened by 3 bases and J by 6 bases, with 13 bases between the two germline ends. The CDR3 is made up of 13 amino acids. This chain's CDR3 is CSASASGWDTQYF. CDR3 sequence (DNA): TGCAGTGCTAGCGCCTCGGGCTGGGATACGCAGTATTTT.

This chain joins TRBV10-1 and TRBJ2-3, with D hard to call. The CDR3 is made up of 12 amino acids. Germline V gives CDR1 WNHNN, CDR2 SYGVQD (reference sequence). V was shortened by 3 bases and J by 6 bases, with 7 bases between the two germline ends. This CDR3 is CASSEGWDTQYF. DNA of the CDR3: TGCGCCAGCAGTGAAGGATGGGATACGCAGTATTTT.

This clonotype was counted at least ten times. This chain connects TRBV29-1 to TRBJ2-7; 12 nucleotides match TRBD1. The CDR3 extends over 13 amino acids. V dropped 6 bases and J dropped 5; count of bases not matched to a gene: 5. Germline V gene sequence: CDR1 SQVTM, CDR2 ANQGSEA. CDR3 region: CSVTGTGGNEQYF. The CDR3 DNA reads TGCAGCGTCACCGGGACAGGGGGCAACGAGCAGTACTTC.

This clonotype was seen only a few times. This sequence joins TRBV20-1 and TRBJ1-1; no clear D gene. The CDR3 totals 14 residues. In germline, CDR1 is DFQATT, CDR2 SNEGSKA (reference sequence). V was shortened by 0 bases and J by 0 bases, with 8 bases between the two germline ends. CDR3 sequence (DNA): TGCAGTGCTAGAGAGGGTTCCCTGAACACTGAAGCTTTCTTT. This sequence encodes CSAREGSLNTEAFF.

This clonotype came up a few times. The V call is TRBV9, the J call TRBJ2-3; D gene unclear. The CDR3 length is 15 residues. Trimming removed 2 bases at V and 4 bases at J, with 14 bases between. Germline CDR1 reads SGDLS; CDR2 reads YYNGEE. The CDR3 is CASSVSAPRSDTQYF. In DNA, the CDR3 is TGTGCCAGCAGCGTTTCGGCACCACGGTCAGATACGCAGTATTTT.

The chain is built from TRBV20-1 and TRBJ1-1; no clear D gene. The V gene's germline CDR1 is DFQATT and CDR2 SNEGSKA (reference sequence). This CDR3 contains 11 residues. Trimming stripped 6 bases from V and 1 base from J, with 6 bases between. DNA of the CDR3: TGCAGTGCCTTAAAGAACACTGAAGCTTTCTTT. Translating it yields CSALKNTEAFF.